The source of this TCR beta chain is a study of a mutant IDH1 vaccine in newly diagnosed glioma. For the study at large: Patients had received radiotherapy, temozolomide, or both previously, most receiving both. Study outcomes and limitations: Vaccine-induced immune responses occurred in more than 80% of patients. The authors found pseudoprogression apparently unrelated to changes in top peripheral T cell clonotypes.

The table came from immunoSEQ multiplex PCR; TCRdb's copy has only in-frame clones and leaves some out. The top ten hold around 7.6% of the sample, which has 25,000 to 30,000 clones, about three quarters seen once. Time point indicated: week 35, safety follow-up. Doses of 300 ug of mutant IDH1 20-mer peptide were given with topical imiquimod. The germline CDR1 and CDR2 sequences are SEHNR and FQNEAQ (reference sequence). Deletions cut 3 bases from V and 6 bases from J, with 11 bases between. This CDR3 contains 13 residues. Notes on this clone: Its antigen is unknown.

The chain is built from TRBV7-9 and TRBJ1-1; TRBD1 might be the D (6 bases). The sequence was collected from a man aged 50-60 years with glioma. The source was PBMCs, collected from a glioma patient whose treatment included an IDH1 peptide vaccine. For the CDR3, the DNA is TGTGCCAGCAGCTTTACAGGGTACGCTGAAGCTTTCTTT. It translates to CASSFTGYAEAFF.